The rows below give T cell receptor beta chains drawn from one sample of a study of response to subunit inactivated influenza vaccine. TCRdb fed the RT-PCR reads into MiXCR, producing one record per CDR3 protein. The sample lists about 480,000 distinct CDR3 sequences, approximately 11% seen once, with around 12% in the top ten. The sequencing here drew on PBMCs from blood, taken 45 days after vaccination. The source of these receptors is a man aged 45-60 years who received an inactivated influenza vaccine. The CDR3 runs from the conserved cysteine through the conserved F or W. A D gene is named only where the DNA matches it firmly. A row's size may be missing; if present it is once, few, many or a size class.

V: TRBV5-1
size: NA
J: TRBJ1-1
D: NA
DNA: TGCGCCAGCAGCCAGGACACGGGTAACACTGAAGCTTTCTTT
CDR3: CASSQDTGNTEAFF

V: TRBV5-1
size: many
J: TRBJ2-1
D: NA
DNA: TGCGCCAGCAGCAAACTCCCGATACAGGGTTCGAGCTACAATGAGCAGTTCTTC
CDR3: CASSKLPIQGSSYNEQFF

V: TRBV13
size: NA
J: TRBJ2-7
D: NA
DNA: TGTGCCAGCAGCTTAACTTACCGGGGCGATCAGTACTTC
CDR3: CASSLTYRGDQYF

V: TRBV9
size: few
J: TRBJ2-3
D: TRBD2
DNA: TGTGCCAGCAGCGAAACTAGCGGGTGGACAGATACGCAGTATTTT
CDR3: CASSETSGWTDTQYF

V: TRBV12-3/TRBV12-4
size: few
J: TRBJ2-3
D: TRBD2
DNA: TGTGCCAGCAGTCCCATAGCGGGAGTGGTTGCAGATACGCAGTATTTT
CDR3: CASSPIAGVVADTQYF

V: TRBV12-3/TRBV12-4
size: many
J: TRBJ2-7
D: NA
DNA: TGTGCCAGCAGTTTGCACAGCTACGAGCAGTACTTC
CDR3: CASSLHSYEQYF

V: TRBV28
size: many
J: TRBJ2-7
D: NA
DNA: TGTGCCAGCAGTTCGCGGCCAGGGAGCTCCTACGAGCAGTACTTC
CDR3: CASSSRPGSSYEQYF

V: TRBV18
size: NA
J: TRBJ2-7
D: TRBD2
DNA: TGTGCCAGCTCCCGCGGGGGGCTACAAGGGAACGAGCAGTACTTC
CDR3: CASSRGGLQGNEQYF

V: TRBV4-1
size: few
J: TRBJ2-5
D: NA
DNA: TGCGCCAGCAGCCAAGTAGAAACCCAAGAGACCCAGTACTTC
CDR3: CASSQVETQETQYF

V: TRBV5-6
size: many
J: TRBJ1-5
D: NA
DNA: TGTGCCAGCAGCGCTTTACAGGAGAGAAATCAGCCCCAGCATTTT
CDR3: CASSALQERNQPQHF

V: TRBV24-1
size: few
J: TRBJ2-5
D: NA
DNA: TGTGCCACCAGTGATTATGAGACCCAGTACTTC
CDR3: CATSDYETQYF

V: TRBV6-2/TRBV6-3
size: NA
J: TRBJ1-5
D: TRBD1
DNA: TGTGCCAGCAGTTGGGGACAGGGTGACAATCAGCCCCAGCATTTT
CDR3: CASSWGQGDNQPQHF

V: TRBV7-9
size: many
J: TRBJ2-1
D: TRBD2
DNA: TGTGCCAGCAGCTTTGCGGGAGGGGGTGAGCAGTTCTTC
CDR3: CASSFAGGGEQFF

V: TRBV3-1
size: NA
J: TRBJ2-7
D: NA
DNA: TGTGCCAGCAGCCAAGACCCAGTCCTCTACTCCTACGAGCAGTACTTC
CDR3: CASSQDPVLYSYEQYF

V: TRBV15
size: many
J: TRBJ2-7
D: NA
DNA: TGTGCCACCAGCAGACAGGGGTTTAACGAGCAGTACTTC
CDR3: CATSRQGFNEQYF

V: TRBV27
size: NA
J: TRBJ1-4
D: NA
DNA: TGTGCCAGCAGTTTAATTACAGACGAAAAACTGTTTTTT
CDR3: CASSLITDEKLFF

V: TRBV5-5
size: few
J: TRBJ2-7
D: TRBD2
DNA: TGTGCCAGCAGCTTCTTCGGACGGGAGGGTTCATCGCAGGACGAGCAGTACTTC
CDR3: CASSFFGREGSSQDEQYF

V: TRBV5-1
size: few
J: TRBJ1-4
D: NA
DNA: TGCGCCAGCAGCTTGGAAGGGGCGGAGGTAGAAAAACTGTTTTTT
CDR3: CASSLEGAEVEKLFF

V: TRBV29-1
size: many
J: TRBJ2-7
D: NA
DNA: TGCAGCGTTGGGGGGGTCAGCTACGAGCAGTACTTC
CDR3: CSVGGVSYEQYF

V: TRBV18
size: NA
J: TRBJ2-1
D: NA
DNA: TGTGCCAGCTCAAGATCCCGGGCAGGGTACAATGAGCAGTTCTTC
CDR3: CASSRSRAGYNEQFF

V: TRBV6-5
size: few
J: TRBJ2-2
D: NA
DNA: TGTGCCAGCAGTTACCTGACAGTAGGGACCGGGGAGCTGTTTTTT
CDR3: CASSYLTVGTGELFF

V: TRBV20-1
size: NA
J: TRBJ1-5
D: NA
DNA: TGCAGTGCTAGGGTATCCGGTCAGCCCCAGCATTTT
CDR3: CSARVSGQPQHF

V: TRBV12-3/TRBV12-4
size: many
J: TRBJ1-5
D: TRBD1
DNA: TGTGCCAGCCGGACAGGAAGCAATCAGCCCCAGCATTTT
CDR3: CASRTGSNQPQHF

V: TRBV5-1
size: NA
J: TRBJ1-1
D: NA
DNA: TGCGCCAGCAGCGGATCGGCCGACGGGAACACTGAAGCTTTCTTT
CDR3: CASSGSADGNTEAFF

V: TRBV4-3
size: few
J: TRBJ1-2
D: NA
DNA: TGCGCCAGCAGCCAAGATCTCCGTGGGGGTTTTGGCTATGGCTACACCTTC
CDR3: CASSQDLRGGFGYGYTF

V: TRBV27
size: many
J: TRBJ1-2
D: NA
DNA: TGTGCCAGCAGCCCTACAGGGTTCTATGGCTACACCTTC
CDR3: CASSPTGFYGYTF

V: TRBV5-1
size: many
J: TRBJ2-3
D: TRBD2
DNA: TGCGCCAGCAGCACTAGCGGGAGCACAGATACGCAGTATTTT
CDR3: CASSTSGSTDTQYF

V: TRBV5-1
size: many
J: TRBJ2-2
D: NA
DNA: TGCGCCAGCAGCTTGGTAGCGGCGAACACCGGGGAGCTGTTTTTT
CDR3: CASSLVAANTGELFF

V: TRBV6-5
size: many
J: TRBJ2-7
D: TRBD1
DNA: TGTGCCAGCAGTTACTCGAACAGGGGATCCTACGAGCAGTACTTC
CDR3: CASSYSNRGSYEQYF

V: TRBV7-7
size: NA
J: TRBJ2-5
D: NA
DNA: TGTGCCAGCAGCTTACAGGGGTTGGATTCCGAGACCCAGTACTTC
CDR3: CASSLQGLDSETQYF